One sample yielded the 15 T cell receptor beta chains listed below, sequenced in a study of cytomegalovirus exposure and HLA in healthy donors. Primers: 60 Vbeta forward and 13 Jbeta reverse. Using immunoSEQ multiplex PCR, the repertoire was profiled, and TCRdb retains in-frame clones only, with some absent. The sample comprises roughly 90,000 clones, about 84% of which are singletons, and over 2% rests with the top ten. The sequencing input was PBMCs. These receptors all come from a man between 18 and 29 years old in good health and CMV-seronegative.

The CDR3 region has the DNA TGTGCCAGCAGCTTAGGACCCGAGGACGAGCAGTACTTC. This sequence encodes CASSLGPEDEQYF. The V call is TRBV11-3, the J call TRBJ2-7; no clear D gene. V gave up 1 base and J gave up 5 bases, with 9 bases separating them. CDR1 and CDR2 (germline): SGHNT, YENEEA. The CDR3 spans 13 residues. The variable domain in full, with the rest retrieved from reference TRBV11-3 and TRBJ2-7, is EAGVVQSPRYKIIEKKQPVAFWCNPISGHNTLYWYLQNLGQGPELLIRYENEEAVDDSQLPKDRFSAERLKGVDSTLKIQPAELGDSAVYLCASSLGPEDEQYFGPGTRLTVT.

This chain connects TRBV14 to TRBJ2-1, with 14 bases aligning to TRBD2. Germline V CDR1 and CDR2: SGHDN, FVKESK. With V trimmed by 2 bases and J by 5 bases, 5 bases remained unmatched. The CDR3 extends over 17 amino acids. CDR3 protein: CASSQRTSGGPDNEQFF. The DNA of the CDR3 is TGTGCCAGCAGCCAACGGACTAGCGGGGGGCCCGACAATGAGCAGTTCTTC.

This chain uses TRBV6-5 with TRBJ1-2; TRBD1 agrees at 10 bases. Germline lookup yields CDR1 MNHEY and CDR2 SVGAGI. The CDR3 length is 16 residues. Losses at the gene ends were 4 bases for V and 2 bases for J; bases not matched to a gene: 7. Written as DNA, the CDR3 is TGTGCCAGCAGTTTCCGGGACAGGGGAAGCAACTATGGCTACACCTTC. The encoded protein is CASSFRDRGSNYGYTF.

This rearrangement joins TRBV28 to TRBJ2-3, with D maybe TRBD2 (6 bases). Trimming removed 5 bases from V and 2 bases from J, with 17 bases in between. From germline, CDR1 is MDHEN and CDR2 SYDVKM. The CDR3 extends over 16 amino acids. Written as DNA, the CDR3 is TGTGCCAGCAGTCTCGGAGGAGGGGAGCTCACAGATACGCAGTATTTT. Its protein is CASSLGGGELTDTQYF.

CDR3 region: CASKRTGTDTQYF. The CDR3 coding sequence is TGTGCCAGCAAAAGAACAGGCACAGATACGCAGTATTTT. The V gene is TRBV7-9, the J gene TRBJ2-3, with D unresolved. Trimming shortened V by 7 bases and J by 1 base, and 9 bases separated the two germline ends. The CDR3 is made up of 13 amino acids. Per the germline V gene, CDR1 is SEHNR and CDR2 is FQNEAQ (reference sequence). The whole variable domain, filled in from reference TRBV7-9 and TRBJ2-3, reads DTGVSQNPRHKITKRGQNVTFRCDPISEHNRLYWYRQTLGQGPEFLTYFQNEAQLEKSRLLSDRFSAERPKGSFSTLEIQRTEQGDSAMYLCASKRTGTDTQYFGPGTRLTVL.

This chain's CDR3 is CASSVGQGAGETQYF. The DNA of the CDR3 is TGTGCCAGCAGCGTAGGGCAGGGGGCCGGGGAGACCCAGTACTTC. This chain links TRBV9 with TRBJ2-5; TRBD1 agrees at 8 bases. The CDR3 contains 15 residues. The ends lost 0 bases at V and 5 bases at J; junction bases unmatched: 6. Per germline, CDR1 SGDLS and CDR2 YYNGEE.

This clone was seen just once. This chain joins TRBV4-2 and TRBJ1-1, with 7 bases aligning to TRBD1. The trim removed 4 bases at V and 1 base at J, leaving 3 bases unmatched. Germline V gene lookup returns CDR1 LGHNA and CDR2 YNFKEQ. There are 14 residues in the CDR3. This CDR3 is CASSLDRENTEAFF. As DNA, the CDR3 is TGTGCCAGCAGCCTCGACAGGGAGAACACTGAAGCTTTCTTT.

The V gene is TRBV5-1, the J gene TRBJ1-1; 7 bases match TRBD1. From germline, CDR1 is SGHRS and CDR2 YFSETQ. The CDR3 is 14 amino acids. V lost 5 bases to trimming and J lost 0 bases; unmatched junction nucleotides: 4. CDR3 sequence (DNA): TGCGCCAGCAGTCCTACAGGGGTGAACACTGAAGCTTTCTTT. It translates to CASSPTGVNTEAFF.

The gene calls are TRBV5-4 and TRBJ2-7; tentatively, D is TRBD1 (6 bases). CDR1 and CDR2 from the germline V gene are SGHNT and YYREEE (reference sequence). There are 17 residues in the CDR3. V was pared by 2 bases and J by 3 bases, with 21 bases between. As DNA, the CDR3 is TGTGCCAGCAGCTTAAGAGGCCCCGGGACAATAAGCTACGAGCAGTACTTC. As protein: CASSLRGPGTISYEQYF.

V is TRBV11-1 and J is TRBJ2-7; TRBD2 is a possible D gene (5 bases). Trimming removed 6 bases at V and 0 bases at J, with 15 bases between. The CDR3 is 15 amino acids. The germline V gene has CDR1 SGHAT and CDR2 FQDESV (reference sequence). This CDR3 reads CASRPRVGSSYEQYF. The DNA for the CDR3 is TGTGCCAGCAGGCCAAGAGTAGGGAGCTCCTACGAGCAGTACTTC.

The chain employs TRBV2 and TRBJ1-1; 8 nucleotides align to TRBD1. CDR3 length: 13 residues. Germline loops: CDR1 SNHLY, CDR2 FYNNEI. V shed 4 bases and J 5 bases; nucleotides not matched to a gene: 3. CDR3 in amino acids: CASSGQGWTEAFF. Here the CDR3 DNA reads TGTGCCAGCAGTGGACAGGGGTGGACTGAAGCTTTCTTT.

This clone was detected a few times. This chain uses TRBV5-1 with TRBJ2-3; 8 bases fit TRBD2. CDR1 is SGHRS and CDR2 is YFSETQ in the germline V gene. The CDR3 length is 15 residues. V trimming: 5 bases; J trimming: 4 bases; junction bases outside the gene matches: 9. In nucleotides, the CDR3 is TGCGCCAGCAGACCGGCACGGGGGGGGCCAGATACGCAGTATTTT. Its protein product is CASRPARGGPDTQYF.

This clone is a singleton in its sample. The CDR3 sequence: CASTRTGGGSGYEQYF. CDR3 in DNA: TGTGCCAGTACCCGGACAGGGGGCGGTTCAGGCTACGAGCAGTACTTC. The V and J genes are TRBV19 and TRBJ2-7; 11 positions agree with TRBD1. The CDR3 loop spans 16 amino acids. Per the germline V gene, CDR1 is LNHDA and CDR2 is SQIVND (reference sequence). The V gene end was trimmed by 7 bases and the J gene end by 3 bases; junction bases not matched to a gene: 11. Full variable domain (outside the CDR3, taken from reference TRBV19 and TRBJ2-7): DGGITQSPKYLFRKEGQNVTLSCEQNLNHDAMYWYRQDPGQGLRLIYYSQIVNDFQKGDIAEGYSVSREKKESFPLTVTSAQKNPTAFYLCASTRTGGGSGYEQYFGPGTRLTVT.

This sequence joins TRBV6-1 and TRBJ1-5, with TRBD1 identical over 7 bases. Per germline, CDR1 MNHNS and CDR2 SASEGT. The CDR3 contains 16 residues. Trimming took 4 bases from V and 7 from J; bases not matched to a gene: 13. CDR3 in DNA: TGTGCCAGCAGTGTGGCCCCCCCGACAGGGAGGCAGCCCCAGCATTTT. Encoded protein: CASSVAPPTGRQPQHF.

This chain connects TRBV6-5 to TRBJ2-2; possibly TRBD1 for D (5 bases). CDR1 is MNHEY, CDR2 SVGAGI, per germline. The V end lost 0 bases, the J end lost 0 bases, and 8 bases lay between the germline ends. The CDR3 runs 16 residues. CDR3 sequence reads: CASSYSGAPNTGELFF. DNA of the CDR3: TGTGCCAGCAGTTACTCAGGGGCCCCGAACACCGGGGAGCTGTTTTTT.